Ten or more counts support the clone carrying this T cell receptor beta chain. Its antigen remains unknown. Using its own MiXCR run on the 5' RACE reads, TCRdb lists one record per CDR3 protein. The repertoire consists of approximately 630,000 distinct CDR3 sequences, with under 8.5% occurring once and the leading ten covering 1.5% to 2%. V was clipped by 0 bases and J by 1 base, with 10 bases between them. In germline, CDR1 is SGHVS, CDR2 FQNEAQ. This CDR3 comprises 16 residues. The sample is drawn from a study of identical twins. Broader study findings: In zero-insertion analyses, partial confounding could arise from invariant MAIT and iNKT cells. Alpha sequences out of frame and shared by twins had excess low generation probability. Reduced insertions were recorded for abundant cord blood beta clonotypes, with no such pattern in memory repertoires.

These data also formed part of another study, on yellow fever vaccine responses in identical twins.

The V call is TRBV7-8, the J call TRBJ2-1; TRBD1 is a possible D gene (5 bases). The sequenced sample was PBMCs. The source is a woman under 30 in good health. CDR3 residues: CASSLAQGWSYNEQFF. CDR3 bases: TGTGCCAGCAGCTTAGCCCAGGGTTGGTCCTACAATGAGCAGTTCTTC.